Listed here are 24 T cell receptor beta chains from one sample, sequenced in a study of blood T cell repertoires in COVID-19. The repertoire was sequenced with immunoSEQ multiplex PCR; TCRdb's copy has only in-frame clones and lacks some. Of about 240,000 clones listed, about 86% are singletons. Sequenced sample: PBMCs or T cells enriched from blood (not recorded which). These receptors were taken from a woman between 40 and 55 years old with acute COVID-19.

The chain recombines TRBV30 with TRBJ1-4; D gene uncertain. V was shortened by 2 bases and J by 0 bases, with 10 bases between the two germline ends. CDR1 and CDR2 (germline): GTSNPN, SVGIG (reference sequence). The CDR3 contains 15 residues. CDR3 sequence reads: CAWSRSVATNEKLFF. Written as DNA, the CDR3 is TGTGCCTGGAGTCGATCGGTTGCAACTAATGAAAAACTGTTTTTT.

The chain combines TRBV29-1 with TRBJ2-7, with D possibly being TRBD1 (6 bases). CDR3 length equals 12 residues. The germline V gene has CDR1 SQVTM and CDR2 ANQGSEA. V was clipped by 5 bases and J by 3 bases, with 11 bases between them. The CDR3 reads CSVRAGDYEQYF. CDR3 coding DNA: TGCAGCGTTCGGGCAGGGGACTACGAGCAGTACTTC.

This sequence joins TRBV7-8 and TRBJ1-3; a weak D match, TRBD1 (6 bases). The CDR3 has 18 residues. Trimming stripped 5 bases from V and 0 bases from J, with 20 bases between. In germline, CDR1 is SGHVS, CDR2 FQNEAQ. The CDR3 region is CASSITGTTLVSGNTIYF. For the CDR3, the DNA is TGTGCCAGCAGCATTACCGGGACAACCCTCGTCTCTGGAAACACCATATATTTT.

The chain recombines TRBV5-4 with TRBJ1-2; 8 bases map to TRBD1. After removal of 4 bases from V and 6 bases from J, the junction contained 8 bases not matched to a gene. Germline CDR1 SGHNT, CDR2 YYREEE (reference sequence). CDR3 length: 14 amino acids. CDR3 in amino acids: CASSRGQGEDGYTF. CDR3 DNA sequence: TGTGCCAGCAGCCGTGGACAGGGCGAAGATGGCTACACCTTC.

The chain uses TRBV20-1 and TRBJ2-7; a weak D match, TRBD1 (6 bases). Trimming took 3 bases from V and 6 from J, leaving 18 bases between them. The germline V gene encodes CDR1 DFQATT and CDR2 SNEGSKA (reference sequence). The CDR3 is 14 residues long. The CDR3 sequence: CSASHSGARGEQYF. The CDR3 coding sequence is TGCAGTGCTAGTCACTCAGGGGCGCGAGGCGAGCAGTACTTC.

The chain has TRBV19 and TRBJ1-6, with a tentative D call TRBD1 (6 bases). The germline V gene has CDR1 LNHDA and CDR2 SQIVND (reference sequence). CDR3 length: 17 amino acids. Trimming took 5 bases from V and 0 from J, leaving 14 bases between them. The CDR3 here is CASSSGQTSSYNSPLHF. CDR3 bases: TGTGCCAGTAGTTCCGGACAGACGAGCTCCTATAATTCACCCCTCCACTTT.

This clone has just one count. V and J are TRBV5-1 and TRBJ2-1; a possible D gene is TRBD1 (6 bases). This CDR3 has 16 residues. V was cut by 4 bases and J by 9 bases, with 23 bases left in between. Germline CDR1 reads SGHRS; CDR2 reads YFSETQ. The CDR3 loop is CASSPGTADSAGEQFF. CDR3 DNA: TGCGCCAGCAGCCCCGGGACGGCGGACAGTGCGGGTGAGCAGTTCTTC.

This rearrangement joins TRBV27 to TRBJ2-2, with 11 bases matching TRBD2. This CDR3 has 16 amino acids. Germline CDR1 MNHEY, CDR2 SMNVEV (reference sequence). The trim removed 6 bases at V and 5 bases at J, leaving 8 bases unmatched. CDR3: CASSRRLAGSTGELFF. DNA for the CDR3: TGTGCCAGCAGCCGAAGACTAGCGGGATCAACCGGGGAGCTGTTTTTT.

The gene calls are TRBV3-1 (or the pseudogene TRBV3-2) and TRBJ2-1, with D possibly being TRBD1 (5 bases). Trimming shortened V by 4 bases and J by 7 bases, and 14 bases separated the two germline ends. Germline CDR1 and CDR2: LGHDT and YNNKEL (reference sequence). The CDR3 has 14 amino acids. CDR3 bases: TGTGCCAGCAGCCGGGCAGGGAAACGTAATGAGCAGTTCTTC. Protein product: CASSRAGKRNEQFF.

The chain employs TRBV3-1 (or the pseudogene TRBV3-2) and TRBJ2-5, with 7 nucleotides matching TRBD2. CDR1 LGHDT and CDR2 YNNKEL come from the germline V gene (reference sequence). CDR3 length equals 15 residues. J was trimmed by 1 base and V by 8 bases; bases with no gene match: 10. CDR3 nucleotides: TGTGCCAGCTCGCCGGCAGGGAGGGCCCAAGAGACCCAGTACTTC. Protein sequence: CASSPAGRAQETQYF.

This rearrangement joins TRBV20-1 to TRBJ2-2; D might be TRBD1 (6 bases). Germline V gene sequence: CDR1 DFQATT, CDR2 SNEGSKA (reference sequence). There are 15 residues in the CDR3. The V gene lost 3 bases and the J gene lost 2 bases, with 13 bases spanning the gap. CDR3 in amino acids: CSASLDRRNTGELFF. CDR3 in DNA: TGCAGTGCTAGTCTCGACAGGAGAAACACCGGGGAGCTGTTTTTT.

V usage is TRBV5-1 and J usage is TRBJ1-1; 11 bases map to TRBD1. CDR3 length: 14 residues. Trimming took 4 bases from V and 5 from J; bases not matched to a gene: 4. Germline V lookup: CDR1 SGHRS, CDR2 YFSETQ. CDR3 residues: CASSGQGARTEAFF. The CDR3 DNA reads TGCGCCAGCAGCGGACAGGGGGCGCGAACTGAAGCTTTCTTT.

The chain joins TRBV10-1 to TRBJ2-7; tentatively, D is TRBD1 (5 bases). The V gene's germline CDR1 is WNHNN and CDR2 SYGVQD (reference sequence). Deletions cut 3 bases from V and 2 bases from J, with 11 bases between. This CDR3 is 14 amino acids long. The CDR3 spells CASSDPPRAYEQYF. The CDR3 DNA is TGCGCCAGCAGTGATCCCCCCAGGGCCTACGAGCAGTACTTC.

The chain carries TRBV7-8 and TRBJ2-2, with 9 positions matching TRBD2. In germline, CDR1 is SGHVS, CDR2 FQNEAQ. The J segment lost 0 bases and the V segment lost 1 base, leaving 9 bases of the junction unmatched. The CDR3 runs 19 residues. CDR3 coding DNA: TGTGCCAGCAGCTTAGAGCGACTAGCGGAGACCCCGAACACCGGGGAGCTGTTTTTT. It is translated as CASSLERLAETPNTGELFF.

The CDR3 spells CASSAPPSGAYNEQFF. The DNA of the CDR3 is TGCGCCAGCAGCGCACCCCCTAGCGGAGCCTACAATGAGCAGTTCTTC. The chain recombines TRBV5-1 with TRBJ2-1; 7 positions match TRBD2. The CDR3 has 16 residues. Germline V gene lookup returns CDR1 SGHRS and CDR2 YFSETQ. The trim removed 4 bases at V and 2 bases at J, leaving 9 bases unmatched.

There are a few counts of this clone. The V call is TRBV2, the J call TRBJ1-5; D unclear. Germline assignment: CDR1 SNHLY and CDR2 FYNNEI. V was clipped by 8 bases and J by 4 bases, with 18 bases between them. This CDR3 has 15 residues. CDR3 protein: CASVLSGAANQPQHF. CDR3 DNA sequence: TGTGCCAGCGTTTTATCGGGAGCTGCAAATCAGCCCCAGCATTTT.

CDR3 nucleotides: TGTGCCAGCAGTGAGTTTAGCACAGGGGGCCGCGGCTACACCTTC. It yields the protein CASSEFSTGGRGYTF. The chain joins TRBV6-1 to TRBJ1-2, with 9 bases lining up with TRBD1. Trimming took 3 bases from V and 8 from J; bases not matched to a gene: 10. This CDR3 comprises 15 residues. CDR1 and CDR2 from the germline V gene are MNHNS and SASEGT.

The chain combines TRBV6-5 with TRBJ1-5, with D hard to call. Trimming took 5 bases from V and 7 from J, leaving 18 bases between them. CDR1 and CDR2 (germline): MNHEY, SVGAGI. The CDR3 contains 15 residues. CDR3 DNA: TGTGCCAGCAGTCCGGCGGGAGGGAGAGAGCAGCCCCAGCATTTT. The encoded protein is CASSPAGGREQPQHF.

This chain joins TRBV25-1 and TRBJ1-5; TRBD1 is a possible D gene (6 bases). CDR3 length equals 15 residues. Germline CDR1 is MGHDK and CDR2 is SYGVNS. V lost 4 bases and J lost 1, with 11 bases in between. CDR3 nucleotides: TGTGCCAGCAGTGCGGACGGGACAAGCAATCAGCCCCAGCATTTT. It specifies CASSADGTSNQPQHF.

The chain recombines TRBV3-1 (or the pseudogene TRBV3-2) with TRBJ2-5, with unresolved D. Looked up from germline, CDR1 is LGHDT and CDR2 is YNNKEL (reference sequence). CDR3 length: 13 residues. V was pared by 8 bases and J by 0 bases, with 10 bases between. In DNA, the CDR3 is TGTGCCAGCGGCAGAGGAAACCAAGAGACCCAGTACTTC. Protein: CASGRGNQETQYF.

The rearrangement joins TRBV5-6 to TRBJ2-7, with no clear D. V lost 4 bases to trimming and J lost 3 bases, with 11 bases between them. CDR3 length: 13 amino acids. Germline V lookup: CDR1 SGHDT, CDR2 YYEEEE. Here the CDR3 DNA reads TGTGCCAGCAGCCGGCCCGGCGGCTACGAGCAGTACTTC. Translation gives CASSRPGGYEQYF.

J is TRBJ2-1 and V is TRBV11-3; the match to TRBD1 covers 8 bases. Germline V gene lookup returns CDR1 SGHNT and CDR2 YENEEA. Losses at the gene ends were 3 bases for V and 7 bases for J; bases not matched to a gene: 2. This CDR3 is 13 amino acids long. The CDR3 spells CASSLGTGNEQFF. CDR3 nucleotide sequence: TGTGCCAGCAGCTTGGGGACAGGTAATGAGCAGTTCTTC.

The chain couples TRBV2 to TRBJ2-7, with 11 bases matching TRBD1. Germline V gene data show CDR1 as SNHLY and CDR2 as FYNNEI. The J segment lost 5 bases and the V segment lost 7 bases, leaving 4 bases of the junction unmatched. The CDR3 sequence is 13 residues long. CDR3 in amino acids: CASKDRGLDEQYF. The CDR3 DNA sequence: TGTGCCAGCAAGGACAGGGGGCTCGACGAGCAGTACTTC.

The chain couples TRBV6-5 to TRBJ1-2, with a possible D match to TRBD1 (6 bases). There are 12 residues in the CDR3. Trimming pared 9 bases from V and 5 bases from J, leaving 13 bases between. Germline CDR1 MNHEY, CDR2 SVGAGI. The CDR3 is CASKTGKYGYTF. The CDR3 region has the DNA TGTGCCAGTAAGACAGGAAAGTATGGCTACACCTTC.